One and the same sample provided the 9 T cell receptor beta chains below, sequenced in a study of blood T cell repertoires in COVID-19. The method was immunoSEQ multiplex PCR; TCRdb's version includes in-frame clones alone and lacks a portion of them. The sample lists about 300,000 clones, around nine tenths occurring once. Input material: peripheral blood. The source of these receptors is a woman aged 25 to 45 with COVID-19, enrolled during active disease.

V gene TRBV16 combines with J gene TRBJ2-1; 9 bases line up with TRBD1. Trimming at V came to 2 bases and at J to 4 bases, leaving 6 bases not matched to a gene. Germline V gives CDR1 KGHSY, CDR2 FQNENV. CDR3 length: 16 amino acids. CDR3 sequence (DNA): TGTGCCAGCAGCCAACGGGGCGGACAGGGGTACAATGAGCAGTTCTTC. It codes for CASSQRGGQGYNEQFF.

The rearrangement uses TRBV7-9 and TRBJ2-3, with D hard to call. The length of the CDR3 is 16 residues. The V end was cut by 1 base, the J end by 5 bases, with 16 bases between. In germline, CDR1 is SEHNR, CDR2 FQNEAQ (reference sequence). CDR3 residues: CASSLVKGSSGDTQYF. Here the CDR3 DNA reads TGTGCCAGCAGCTTAGTAAAAGGCAGTTCAGGAGATACGCAGTATTTT.

J is TRBJ1-5 and V is TRBV3-1 (or the pseudogene TRBV3-2); perhaps TRBD1 as D (5 bases). V shed 3 bases and J shed 6 bases, with 18 bases lying between them. Germline CDR1 is LGHDT and CDR2 is YNNKEL (reference sequence). This CDR3 has 16 residues. CDR3 region: CASSHGGKVGSQPQHF. CDR3 sequence (DNA): TGTGCCAGCAGCCACGGGGGAAAAGTAGGTAGTCAGCCCCAGCATTTT.

This CDR3 is CASSEAVGLGGQETQYF. The CDR3 bases are TGTGCCAGCAGTGAAGCGGTGGGCCTGGGGGGCCAAGAGACCCAGTACTTC. The chain carries TRBV2 and TRBJ2-5, with D possibly matching TRBD2 (6 bases). Trimming took 0 bases from V and 1 from J, leaving 15 bases between them. The CDR3 is made up of 17 amino acids. The V gene's germline CDR1 is SNHLY and CDR2 FYNNEI.

Only one count was recorded for this clone. The V call is TRBV10-2, the J call TRBJ1-5; 12 bases are a match to TRBD1. Germline loops: CDR1 WSHSY, CDR2 SAAADI. J gave up 7 bases and V 3 bases, and 10 bases lay outside the gene matches. The CDR3 covers 17 residues. The CDR3 spells CASSEVVGQGAKQPQHF. DNA of the CDR3: TGCGCCAGCAGTGAAGTTGTGGGACAGGGGGCAAAGCAGCCCCAGCATTTT.

V and J are TRBV10-2 and TRBJ2-1, with unresolved D. Deletions cut 4 bases from V and 8 bases from J, with 15 bases between. The CDR3 extends over 14 amino acids. Per the germline V gene, CDR1 is WSHSY and CDR2 is SAAADI. As DNA, the CDR3 is TGCGCCAGCAGTGGCGCCGATCCCCGCCATGAGCAGTTCTTC. This sequence encodes CASSGADPRHEQFF.

This clone has just one count. The genes are TRBV6-1 and TRBJ1-2, with TRBD1 identical over 8 bases. J lost 1 base, V lost 3 bases, and 4 bases had no gene match. This CDR3 spans 15 amino acids. Germline CDR1 reads MNHNS; CDR2 reads SASEGT. The CDR3 coding sequence is TGTGCCAGCAGTGAGTGGGACAGGATTAACTATGGCTACACCTTC. Translation: CASSEWDRINYGYTF.

The chain couples TRBV5-4 to TRBJ1-2, with D unresolved. The CDR3 sequence is 12 residues long. Germline V gene lookup returns CDR1 SGHNT and CDR2 YYREEE (reference sequence). Trimming took 3 bases from V and 8 from J, leaving 11 bases between them. Here the CDR3 reads CASSYPSGGYTF. DNA for the CDR3: TGTGCCAGCAGCTACCCTTCGGGGGGCTACACCTTC.

The sample holds one count of this clone. This sequence joins TRBV25-1 and TRBJ2-1; D perhaps matches TRBD1 (6 bases). This CDR3 has 11 residues. Germline values: CDR1 MGHDK, CDR2 SYGVNS. V gave up 5 bases and J gave up 8 bases, with 7 bases separating them. CDR3 coding DNA: TGTGCCAGCAGTTCAGGGGATGAGCAGTTCTTC. As protein: CASSSGDEQFF.